One and the same sample provided the 3 T cell receptor beta chains below, sequenced in a study of T cells in Graves' hyperthyroidism and ophthalmopathy. RNA transcripts were the template for amplifying TCR beta CDR3 regions. Researchers ran a first-round RT-PCR on the TCR CDR3 using the HTBI primer set. TCRdb used MiXCR to reprocess the multiplex PCR reads, holding one entry per CDR3 protein. The repertoire holds about 500,000 distinct CDR3 sequences, with over 15% as singletons. Material: blood. These receptors all come from a woman in her late teens or twenties with Graves' hyperthyroidism.

This clonotype has just a few counts. The chain combines TRBV20-1 with TRBJ1-1; D possibly corresponds to TRBD1 (5 bases). This CDR3 region has 14 residues. In germline, CDR1 is DFQATT, CDR2 SNEGSKA (reference sequence). V was shortened by 1 base and J by 1 base, with 10 bases between the two germline ends. The CDR3 sequence is CSARGGVKNTEAFF. The CDR3 nucleotides are TGCAGTGCTAGAGGGGGGGTAAAGAACACTGAAGCTTTCTTT.

This clonotype occurred many times. V is TRBV20-1 and J is TRBJ2-1; D might be TRBD2 (6 bases). The germline gives CDR1 DFQATT, CDR2 SNEGSKA (reference sequence). This CDR3 region has 14 residues. Trimming took 5 bases from V and 4 from J, leaving 15 bases between them. The CDR3 protein is CSAWEASVYNEQFF. For the CDR3, the DNA is TGCAGTGCTTGGGAAGCTAGCGTGTACAATGAGCAGTTCTTC.

This clonotype was detected ten times or more. This chain uses TRBV20-1 with TRBJ2-5; D possibly matches TRBD1 or TRBD2 (5 bases each). V was trimmed by 1 base and J by 2 bases, leaving 11 bases between them. The CDR3 is 14 residues long. CDR1 is DFQATT and CDR2 is SNEGSKA in the germline V gene (reference sequence). DNA for the CDR3: TGCAGTGCTAGAGGGGGCTCGGGGCAAGAGACCCAGTACTTC. Translated: CSARGGSGQETQYF.